This T cell receptor beta chain was identified in a study of T cell responses to AZD1222 COVID-19 vaccine. Across the study: Second-dose timings of about 4 or about 12 weeks were pooled. Study findings and constraints: Only six individuals given AZD1222 were seropositive at baseline. White British people made up most donors, females outnumbered males, and clonal diversity was possibly underestimated.

CDR3 length equals 14 residues. Trimming took 7 bases from V and 2 from J, leaving 13 bases between them. CDR1 MNHEY and CDR2 SVGAGI come from the germline V gene. About this clone itself: Its specificity is not known.

TCRdb's copy holds only in-frame clones and misses some; the assay was immunoSEQ multiplex PCR. The sample has about 150,000 clones; over 75% are singletons. The clonotype comes from an adult in good health. The chain links TRBV6-5 to TRBJ2-3; a weak D match, TRBD1 (5 bases). The input for sequencing was peripheral blood, taken on day 0 of AZD1222 vaccination. CDR3 in DNA: TGTGCCAGCACCCACACAGGTAACACAGATACGCAGTATTTT. Translation gives CASTHTGNTDTQYF.